This note documents a single T cell receptor beta chain sequence. The antigen is undetermined. This entry comes from a study of T cells in Graves' hyperthyroidism and ophthalmopathy. The hyperthyroidism patients had all been newly diagnosed, and their disease duration was under 2 months. Their ages ranged from 18 to 65 years. Pregnant or lactating patients were excluded, as were those with uncontrolled infection or other autoimmune disease. TCR beta CDR3 regions were amplified from RNA transcripts. A set of HTBI primers served as the primers for a first-round RT-PCR of the TCR CDR3. MiXCR was run by TCRdb on the multiplex PCR reads, yielding one entry per CDR3 protein. The data contain a few hundred thousand distinct CDR3 sequences, 15% to 20% of them singletons. Germline CDR1 reads LNHNV; CDR2 reads YYDKDF (reference sequence). Trimming stripped 0 bases from V and 3 bases from J, with 15 bases between. CDR3 length: 16 residues.

Study results and caveats: Blood also carried most thyroid clonotypes expanded above 0.001. The model foresaw ophthalmopathy a median around seven months prior to onset.

The specimen sequenced was blood. This rearrangement joins TRBV15 to TRBJ2-7; weak D call: TRBD1 (5 bases). The TCR originated in a woman under 30 with Graves' hyperthyroidism. CDR3 region: CATSREGAVRSYEQYF. The CDR3 DNA is TGTGCCACCAGCAGAGAAGGGGCAGTGAGAAGCTACGAGCAGTACTTC. Full variable domain (outside the CDR3, taken from reference TRBV15 and TRBJ2-7): DAMVIQNPRYQVTQFGKPVTLSCSQTLNHNVMYWYQQKSSQAPKLLFHYYDKDFNNEADTPDNFQSRRPNTSFCFLDIRSPGLGDTAMYLCATSREGAVRSYEQYFGPGTRLTVT.